The source of this T cell receptor beta chain is a study of Ad26.COV2.S vaccination and SARS-CoV-2 variants. Study overall: A COV1001 Ad26.COV2.S trial-arm participant provided the sample.

Treatment of the sample: 19 received Ad26.COV2.S at low or high dose, single or two shots; 5 received placebo; per-sample allocation not given. Collection of samples fell on day 63 after the first vaccine or placebo injection. In Boston, an adult donor aged 18-55 years took part. Clones were read by immunoSEQ multiplex PCR, and TCRdb kept only the in-frame ones, dropping some. The data contain more than 300,000 clones, about 86% of them singletons. Germline CDR1 MNHEY, CDR2 SVGEGT. The CDR3 is 15 amino acids. V lost 0 bases, J lost 3 bases, and 11 bases lay in between. This receptor was obtained from a person between 18 and 60 years old who received the Ad26.COV2.S COVID-19 vaccine or a placebo. The rearrangement joins TRBV6-2 or TRBV6-3 to TRBJ1-2; the D is unclear. This sample comprised peripheral blood, obtained in a trial of Ad26.COV2.S vaccine versus placebo. CDR3: CASSYSPLLDYGYTF. CDR3 bases: TGTGCCAGCAGTTACTCGCCCCTTCTTGACTATGGCTACACCTTC.